This T cell receptor beta chain was observed in a study of monozygotic twins with cystic fibrosis (dated by TCRdb to the early 2020s). Concerning the study at large: Barcoded libraries were made from roughly 3 micrograms of fragmented DNA using roughly 16 PCR cycles. The cohort comprised ten female and six male twin pairs aged roughly 2.0 to 36.4 years, median roughly 9 years, mostly children and adolescents. TCR beta repertoires were compared within and between 16 monozygotic twin pairs with cystic fibrosis so that genetic influence on V and J gene usage could be assessed. Data for three of the twin pairs had been reported earlier in a different context. On the day blood was drawn, the twins' weight-for-height and FEVPerc (FEV1 disease centile) were ranked against those of the 1,060 cohort participants.

Points the paper makes about the study in general: Simpson clonality was found to be generally low (median around 0.01), suggesting a naive-dominated repertoire, although higher clonality was observed in the most severely affected patients. Nucleotide-identical clonotype sharing was significantly higher within monozygotic CF twin pairs than between unrelated CF individuals (P = 0.000026, Mann-Whitney). V gene usage was most similar to the co-twin for 13 of 16 pairs, and J usage for 8 of 16 pairs, suggesting genetic constraints. No association turned up between shared CDR3 numbers and age, concordance or disease severity, and the cohort was small.

Following the manufacturer's instructions, the researchers used the immunoSEQ immune profiling system to amplify TCR beta CDR3 regions via multiplex PCR. An Illumina NextSeq system was used for sequencing. The study's processing was this. The immunoSEQ Analyzer platform handled processing of the sequence data, and clonality was calculated by taking the square root of Simpson's index of productive rearrangements. Jensen-Shannon distance served as the measure of similarity in V and J usage, while OLGA was used to compute CDR3 generation probabilities. The immuneACCESS database (August 2020) and VDJdb (December 2020) were searched for shared CDR3 sequences. TCRdb limited this immuneACCESS table to in-frame rearrangements with V and J called. A share of clones is missing; checked studies link under half to unresolved V genes, and the rest is unexplained. That table furnishes V, J and clone size, whereas the DNA furnished D and trimming. Here the sample has 12,000 to 15,000 clones; over 75% occur a single time. The top ten hold over 0.6% of the sample.

The twin pairs came from the European Cystic Fibrosis Twin and Sibling Study Cohort, a cohort that recruited patients from about 160 CF clinics across 14 European countries. Both zygosity and CFTR genotype were checked in-house, and zygosity was tested with multiplex PCR across nine short tandem repeat loci. Each twin gave a peripheral blood sample, and clinical parameters were documented on that same day of blood sampling. Genomic DNA was isolated from peripheral blood cells with phenol/chloroform and kept in TE buffer at 4 degrees C. Deletion took 6 bases off V and 10 bases off J, with a span of 34 bases between the germline ends. Looking up the germline V gene (reference sequence) yields CDR1 SGHNT and CDR2 YYREEE. The CDR3 has 18 amino acids, counting the end cysteine and phenylalanine. The read is trimmed to its CDR3 DNA, 54 bases read in frame from base 1. Comments on this clone: What antigen it recognizes has not been identified. No base-level quality is on record; no much larger clone is a single base apart.

The sample taken for sequencing was blood. The rearranged segments are TRBV5-4 and TRBJ1-1; the D segment could be TRBD1, given 5 matching bases. This sequence was found in a boy aged 5-17 years with cystic fibrosis. The CDR3 region reads CASTHGEWGGHPAGLAFF. The DNA sequence is TGTGCCAGCACCCATGGGGAATGGGGCGGACATCCGGCCGGCCTAGCTTTCTTT.